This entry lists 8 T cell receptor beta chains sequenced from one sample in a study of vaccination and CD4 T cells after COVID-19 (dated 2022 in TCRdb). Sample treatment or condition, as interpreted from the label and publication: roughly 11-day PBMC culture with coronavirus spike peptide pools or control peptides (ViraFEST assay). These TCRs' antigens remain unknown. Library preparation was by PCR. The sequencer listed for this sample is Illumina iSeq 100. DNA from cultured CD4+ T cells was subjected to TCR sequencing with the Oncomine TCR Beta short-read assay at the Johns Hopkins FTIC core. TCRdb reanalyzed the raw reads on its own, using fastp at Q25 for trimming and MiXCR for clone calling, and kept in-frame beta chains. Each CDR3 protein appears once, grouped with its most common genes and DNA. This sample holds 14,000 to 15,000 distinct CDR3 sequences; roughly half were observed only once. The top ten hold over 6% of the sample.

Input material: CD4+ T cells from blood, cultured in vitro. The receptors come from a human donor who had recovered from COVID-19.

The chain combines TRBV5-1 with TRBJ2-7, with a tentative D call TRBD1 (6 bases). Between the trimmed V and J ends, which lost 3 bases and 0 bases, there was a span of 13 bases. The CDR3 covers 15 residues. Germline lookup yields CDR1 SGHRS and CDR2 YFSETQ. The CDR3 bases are TGCGCCAGCAGCTCGGGACATCCGAGCTCCTACGAGCAGTACTTC. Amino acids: CASSSGHPSSYEQYF.

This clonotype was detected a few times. CDR3 region: CATSGQGWEPQHF. The CDR3 DNA is TGTGCCACCTCGGGACAGGGATGGGAGCCCCAGCATTTT. The chain has TRBV15 and TRBJ1-5; 9 nucleotides match TRBD1. Germline CDR1 reads LNHNV; CDR2 reads YYDKDF (reference sequence). The CDR3 runs 13 residues. The trim removed 8 bases at V and 8 bases at J, leaving 7 bases unmatched.

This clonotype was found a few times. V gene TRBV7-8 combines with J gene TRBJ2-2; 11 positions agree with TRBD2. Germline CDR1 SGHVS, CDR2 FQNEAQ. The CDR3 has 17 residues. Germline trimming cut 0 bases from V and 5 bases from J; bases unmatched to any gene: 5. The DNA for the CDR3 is TGTGCCAGCAGCTTAGCAAGACTAGCGGGAAGTACCGGGGAGCTGTTTTTT. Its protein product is CASSLARLAGSTGELFF.

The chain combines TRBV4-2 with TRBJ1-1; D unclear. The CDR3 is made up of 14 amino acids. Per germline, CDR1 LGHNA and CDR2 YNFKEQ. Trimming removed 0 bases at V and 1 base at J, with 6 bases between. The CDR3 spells CASSQDTANTEAFF. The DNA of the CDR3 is TGTGCCAGCAGCCAAGACACAGCGAACACTGAAGCTTTCTTT.

CDR3 coding DNA: TGTGCCAGCAGTCCACAAAGGACCTCGAACACTGAAGCTTTCTTT. Translating gives CASSPQRTSNTEAFF. This chain uses TRBV6-1 with TRBJ1-1, with D unresolved. The CDR3 contains 15 residues. The V end was cut by 5 bases, the J end by 1 base, with 14 bases between. Germline assignment: CDR1 MNHNS and CDR2 SASEGT.

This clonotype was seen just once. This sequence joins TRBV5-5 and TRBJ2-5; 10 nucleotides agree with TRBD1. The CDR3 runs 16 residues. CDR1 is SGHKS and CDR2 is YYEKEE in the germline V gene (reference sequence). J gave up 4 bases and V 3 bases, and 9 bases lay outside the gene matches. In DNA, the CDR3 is TGTGCCAGCAGCTCATGGGTCGACAGGGGGCTAGAGACCCAGTACTTC. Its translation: CASSSWVDRGLETQYF.

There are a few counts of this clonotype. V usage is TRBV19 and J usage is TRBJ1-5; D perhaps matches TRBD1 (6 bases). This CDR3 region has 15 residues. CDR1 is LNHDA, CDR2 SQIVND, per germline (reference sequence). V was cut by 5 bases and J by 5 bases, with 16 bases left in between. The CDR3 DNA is TGTGCCAGTAGTCGTACCGGGACACCCGATCAGCCCCAGCATTTT. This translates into CASSRTGTPDQPQHF.

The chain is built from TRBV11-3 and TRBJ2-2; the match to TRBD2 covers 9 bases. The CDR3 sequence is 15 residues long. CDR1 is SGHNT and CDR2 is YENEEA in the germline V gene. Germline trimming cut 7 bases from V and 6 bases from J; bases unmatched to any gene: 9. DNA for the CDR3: TGTGCCAGCAATGATGCGGGAGGGTTTGCCGGGGAGCTGTTTTTT. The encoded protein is CASNDAGGFAGELFF.